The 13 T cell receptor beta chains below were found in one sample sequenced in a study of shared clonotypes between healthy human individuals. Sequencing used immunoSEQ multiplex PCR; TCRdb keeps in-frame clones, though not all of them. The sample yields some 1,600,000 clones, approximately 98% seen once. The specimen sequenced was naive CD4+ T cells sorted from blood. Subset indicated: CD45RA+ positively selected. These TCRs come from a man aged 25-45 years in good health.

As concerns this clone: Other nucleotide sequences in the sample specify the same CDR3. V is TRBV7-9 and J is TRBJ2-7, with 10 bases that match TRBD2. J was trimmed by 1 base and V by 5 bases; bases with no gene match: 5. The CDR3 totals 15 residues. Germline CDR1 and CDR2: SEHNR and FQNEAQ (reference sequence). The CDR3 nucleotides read TGTGCCAGCAGCCCCCCGGGACTAGCGTCCTACGAGCAGTACTTC. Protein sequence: CASSPPGLASYEQYF.

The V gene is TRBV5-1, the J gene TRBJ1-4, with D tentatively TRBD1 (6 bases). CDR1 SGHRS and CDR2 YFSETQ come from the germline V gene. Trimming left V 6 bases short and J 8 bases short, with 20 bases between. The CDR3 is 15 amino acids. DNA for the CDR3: TGCGCCAGCAACCTGAAGGGGGGACCGATGGAAAAACTGTTTTTT. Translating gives CASNLKGGPMEKLFF.

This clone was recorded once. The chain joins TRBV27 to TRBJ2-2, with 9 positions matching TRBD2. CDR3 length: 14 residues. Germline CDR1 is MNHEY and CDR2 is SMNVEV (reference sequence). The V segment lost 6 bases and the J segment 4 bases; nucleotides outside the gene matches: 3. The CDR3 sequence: CASRGLALTGELFF. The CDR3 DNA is TGTGCCAGCAGGGGACTAGCCCTCACCGGGGAGCTGTTTTTT.

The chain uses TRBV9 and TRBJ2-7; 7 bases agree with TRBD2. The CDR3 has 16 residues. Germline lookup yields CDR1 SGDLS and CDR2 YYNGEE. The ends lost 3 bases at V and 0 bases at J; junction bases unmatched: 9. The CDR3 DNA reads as TGTGCCAGCAGCGCGTCGGCTAGCGGACACTCCTACGAGCAGTACTTC. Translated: CASSASASGHSYEQYF.

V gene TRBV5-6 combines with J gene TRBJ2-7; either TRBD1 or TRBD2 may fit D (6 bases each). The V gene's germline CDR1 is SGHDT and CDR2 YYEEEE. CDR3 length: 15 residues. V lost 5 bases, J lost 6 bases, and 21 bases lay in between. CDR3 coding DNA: TGTGCCAGCAGGGTTCGGACTTTACAGGGACTCGAGCAGTACTTC. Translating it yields CASRVRTLQGLEQYF.

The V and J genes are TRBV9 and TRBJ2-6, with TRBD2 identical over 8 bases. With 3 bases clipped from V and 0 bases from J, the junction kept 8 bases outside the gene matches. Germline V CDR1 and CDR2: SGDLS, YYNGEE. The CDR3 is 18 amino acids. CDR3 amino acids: CASSEPLAGLSGANVLTF. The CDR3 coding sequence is TGTGCCAGCAGCGAACCCCTAGCGGGCCTCTCTGGGGCCAACGTCCTGACTTTC.

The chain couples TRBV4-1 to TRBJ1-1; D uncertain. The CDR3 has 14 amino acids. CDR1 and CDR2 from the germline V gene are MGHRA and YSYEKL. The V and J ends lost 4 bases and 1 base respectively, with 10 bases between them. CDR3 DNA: TGCGCCAGCAGCCCGCGATCGGGGAACACTGAAGCTTTCTTT. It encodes CASSPRSGNTEAFF.

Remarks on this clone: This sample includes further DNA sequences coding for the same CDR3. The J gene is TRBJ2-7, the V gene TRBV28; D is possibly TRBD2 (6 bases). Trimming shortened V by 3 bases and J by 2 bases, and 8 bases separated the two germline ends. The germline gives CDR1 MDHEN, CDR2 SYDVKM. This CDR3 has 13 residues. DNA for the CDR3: TGTGCCAGCAGTTTGGGGGGACCCTACGAGCAGTACTTC. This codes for CASSLGGPYEQYF.

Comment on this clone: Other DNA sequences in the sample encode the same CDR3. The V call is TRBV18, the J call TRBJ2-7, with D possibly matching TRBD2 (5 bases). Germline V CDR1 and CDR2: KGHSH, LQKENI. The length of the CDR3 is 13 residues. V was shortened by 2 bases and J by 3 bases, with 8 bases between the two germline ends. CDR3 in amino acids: CASSPRRDYEQYF. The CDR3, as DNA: TGTGCCAGCTCACCAAGACGGGACTACGAGCAGTACTTC.

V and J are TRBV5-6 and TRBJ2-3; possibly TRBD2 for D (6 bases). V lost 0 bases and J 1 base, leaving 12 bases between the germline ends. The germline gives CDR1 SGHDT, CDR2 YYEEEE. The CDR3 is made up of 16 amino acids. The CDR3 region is CASSLAPREGTDTQYF. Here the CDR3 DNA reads TGTGCCAGCAGCTTGGCCCCAAGGGAGGGCACAGATACGCAGTATTTT.

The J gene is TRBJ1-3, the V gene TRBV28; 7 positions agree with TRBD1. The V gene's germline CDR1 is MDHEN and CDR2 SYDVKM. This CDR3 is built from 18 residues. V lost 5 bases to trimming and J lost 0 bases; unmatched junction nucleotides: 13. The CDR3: CASSRPLQGSYSGNTIYF. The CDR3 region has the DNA TGTGCCAGCAGTAGACCCTTACAGGGGAGCTACTCTGGAAACACCATATATTTT.

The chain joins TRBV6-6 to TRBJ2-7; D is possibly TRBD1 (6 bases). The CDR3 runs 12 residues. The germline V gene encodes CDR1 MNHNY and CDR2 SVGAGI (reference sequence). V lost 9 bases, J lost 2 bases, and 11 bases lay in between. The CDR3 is CASRQETYEQYF. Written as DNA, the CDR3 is TGTGCCAGTCGACAGGAAACCTACGAGCAGTACTTC.

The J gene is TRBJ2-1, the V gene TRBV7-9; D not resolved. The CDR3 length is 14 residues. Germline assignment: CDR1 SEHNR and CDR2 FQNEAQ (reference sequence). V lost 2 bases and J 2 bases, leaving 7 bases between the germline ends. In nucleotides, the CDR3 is TGTGCCAGCAGCTTAACGATAACCTACAATGAGCAGTTCTTC. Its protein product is CASSLTITYNEQFF.